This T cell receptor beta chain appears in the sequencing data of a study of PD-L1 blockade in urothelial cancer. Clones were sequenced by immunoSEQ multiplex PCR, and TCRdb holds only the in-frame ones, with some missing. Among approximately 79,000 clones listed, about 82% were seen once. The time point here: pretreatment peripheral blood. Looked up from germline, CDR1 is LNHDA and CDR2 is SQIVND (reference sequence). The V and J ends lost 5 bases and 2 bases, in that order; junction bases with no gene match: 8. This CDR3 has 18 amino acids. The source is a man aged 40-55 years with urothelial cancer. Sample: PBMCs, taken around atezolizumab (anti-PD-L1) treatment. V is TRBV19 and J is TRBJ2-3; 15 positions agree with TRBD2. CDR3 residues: CASSGTGTSGRITDTQYF. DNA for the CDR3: TGTGCCAGTAGTGGGACCGGGACTAGCGGGAGGATCACAGATACGCAGTATTTT.